The 26 T cell receptor beta chains presented below share a single source sample, sequenced in a study of T-cell memory formation after mild COVID-19 (dated by TCRdb to the early 2020s). Libraries came from 5' RACE. The listed sequencing device is Illumina NovaSeq 6000. The public reads were run again by TCRdb, first through fastp at Q25 and then through MiXCR, and only productive beta chains were kept. Rows are unified per CDR3 protein, each entry keeping the most common DNA and genes. Within this sample are about 45,000 distinct CDR3 sequences, with roughly 9.8% of them counted one time only. Around 11% of the sample rests with the top ten. Sequences were obtained from PBMCs or a T cell subset sorted from them (not recorded which). All receptors derive from an adult woman who had mild COVID-19 (a few samples of this study predate the infection). The sample titles of this study are shuffled in the database, so cell type and time point are left out; the donor was told from shared clones.

In this sample, this clonotype turned up many times. CDR3 loop: CATSDGDPQYF. CDR3 coding DNA: TGTGCCACCAGTGATGGGGATCCCCAGTACTTC. The chain recombines TRBV24-1 with TRBJ2-5; no definite D call. Germline CDR1 is KGHDR and CDR2 is SFDVKD. Trimming took off 3 bases at V and 9 bases at J, with 7 bases between the two ends. The CDR3 has 11 amino acids.

The V gene is TRBV25-1, the J gene TRBJ2-1; 8 bases agree with TRBD2. With 1 base clipped from V and 6 bases from J, the junction kept 5 bases outside the gene matches. The V gene's germline CDR1 is MGHDK and CDR2 SYGVNS. This CDR3 is built from 15 residues. This CDR3 is CASSESGGPRNEQFF. CDR3 nucleotide sequence: TGTGCCAGCAGTGAATCGGGAGGGCCTCGCAATGAGCAGTTCTTC.

This clonotype has just a few counts. The V call is TRBV24-1, the J call TRBJ1-5; no clear D. V dropped 3 bases and J dropped 5 bases, with 10 bases sitting between them. Germline CDR1 KGHDR, CDR2 SFDVKD. The CDR3 is 14 residues long. The CDR3 here is CATSDAGRYQPQHF. The CDR3 DNA reads TGTGCCACCAGTGATGCCGGACGGTATCAGCCCCAGCATTTT.

CDR3 DNA: TGTGCCAGCAGTTTCGGGCAGGGCGTTAATGAAAAACTGTTTTTT. Translation: CASSFGQGVNEKLFF. The rearrangement links TRBV12-3 or TRBV12-4 to TRBJ1-4; possibly TRBD1 for D (5 bases). The CDR3 sequence is 15 residues long. The V gene lost 3 bases and the J gene lost 4 bases, with 12 bases spanning the gap.

The V and J genes are TRBV2 and TRBJ2-4; D not resolved. Trimming pared 1 base from V and 15 bases from J, leaving 7 bases between. The V gene's germline CDR1 is SNHLY and CDR2 FYNNEI. The CDR3 is 10 amino acids. CDR3 loop: CASSEGGLYF. The CDR3 nucleotides are TGTGCCAGCAGTGAAGGCGGATTGTACTTC.

The chain recombines TRBV6-1 with TRBJ1-1, with 10 positions matching TRBD1. CDR1 and CDR2 from the germline V gene are MNHNS and SASEGT. The CDR3 totals 14 residues. V was pared by 7 bases and J by 1 base, with 3 bases of the junction left unmatched. The CDR3 reads CASNRQGANTEAFF. For the CDR3, the DNA is TGTGCCAGCAACAGACAGGGGGCGAACACTGAAGCTTTCTTT.

In its sample, this clonotype was seen a few times. The chain has TRBV10-3 and TRBJ2-1, with D possibly TRBD1 on 6 matching bases. The V end lost 6 bases, the J end lost 5 bases, and 11 bases lay between the germline ends. The CDR3 has 13 amino acids. CDR1 is ENHRY, CDR2 SYGVKD, per germline. Here the CDR3 DNA reads TGTGCCATCAGACAGGGTCAGGACAATGAGCAGTTCTTC. Translation: CAIRQGQDNEQFF.

The chain employs TRBV5-8 and TRBJ2-3; either TRBD1 or TRBD2 may supply D (6 bases each). This CDR3 is built from 17 residues. Trimming cost V 0 bases and J 1 base, with 15 bases left between them. Germline V gives CDR1 SGHTS, CDR2 YDEGEE. The CDR3 sequence: CASSLDPRDMGTDTQYF. In DNA form, the CDR3 reads TGTGCCAGCAGCTTGGATCCGCGGGACATGGGCACAGATACGCAGTATTTT.

A few counts support this clonotype. The chain is built from TRBV5-5 and TRBJ1-1; unclear D gene. The CDR3 consists of 14 residues. CDR1 SGHKS and CDR2 YYEKEE come from the germline V gene (reference sequence). Deletions cut 2 bases from V and 4 bases from J, with 12 bases between. This CDR3 is CASSLGQWATEAFF. DNA of the CDR3: TGTGCCAGCAGCTTAGGGCAATGGGCCACTGAAGCTTTCTTT.

This clonotype was counted only a few times. The V call is TRBV10-3, the J call TRBJ2-3, with TRBD2 matching 14 bases. CDR1 ENHRY and CDR2 SYGVKD come from the germline V gene. Trimming removed 2 bases from V and 10 bases from J; junction bases left unmatched: 5. The CDR3 runs to 15 residues. This chain's CDR3 is CAISEPGTSGSSQYF. Here the CDR3 DNA reads TGTGCCATCAGTGAGCCCGGGACTAGCGGGAGTTCGCAGTATTTT.

V gene TRBV29-1 combines with J gene TRBJ1-1; a weak D match, TRBD1 (5 bases). The V end lost 7 bases, the J end lost 0 bases, and 9 bases lay between the germline ends. This CDR3 comprises 12 residues. Per the germline V gene, CDR1 is SQVTM and CDR2 is ANQGSEA. This CDR3 is CSALTVNTEAFF. In nucleotides, the CDR3 is TGCAGCGCCCTGACAGTGAACACTGAAGCTTTCTTT. Based on the CDR3 plus reference TRBV29-1 and TRBJ1-1, the full variable domain is SAVISQKPSRDICQRGTSLTIQCQVDSQVTMMFWYRQQPGQSLTLIATANQGSEATYESGFVIDKFPISRPNLTFSTLTVSNMSPEDSSIYLCSALTVNTEAFFGQGTRLTVV.

The table lists this clonotype with a few counts. V is TRBV29-1 and J is TRBJ1-1; no definite D call. The CDR3 has 14 amino acids. The germline V and J ends were trimmed by 4 bases and 0 bases, with 12 bases remaining between them. Germline loops: CDR1 SQVTM, CDR2 ANQGSEA. The CDR3 sequence: CSVAVAIMNTEAFF. The CDR3 DNA is TGCAGCGTTGCTGTTGCGATAATGAACACTGAAGCTTTCTTT.

This clonotype occurred a few times. The CDR3 region is CASSLDSIDSPLHF. DNA of the CDR3: TGTGCCAGCAGCTTAGACAGTATCGATTCACCCCTCCACTTT. V gene TRBV7-2 combines with J gene TRBJ1-6; no clear D gene. Germline V gene lookup returns CDR1 SGHTA and CDR2 FQGNSA. This CDR3 is built from 14 residues. V dropped 1 base and J dropped 8 bases, with 9 bases sitting between them. The variable domain in full, completed from reference TRBV7-2 and TRBJ1-6, reads GAGVSQSPSNKVTEKGKDVELRCDPISGHTALYWYRQSLGQGLEFLIYFQGNSAPDKSGLPSDRFSAERTGGSVSTLTIQRTQQEDSAVYLCASSLDSIDSPLHFGNGTRLTVT.

As regards this clonotype: One junction end does not reproduce the germline sequence, and a read error may be involved. The rearrangement uses TRBV29-1 and TRBJ1-2; the D is unclear. The germline CDR1 and CDR2 sequences are SQVTM and ANQGSEA. The CDR3 is made up of 13 amino acids. In nucleotides, the CDR3 is TGCAGCGCTGAACGGGATCCTAACTATGGCTACACCTTC. Its translation: CSAERDPNYGYTF.

The V gene is TRBV25-1, the J gene TRBJ1-5; D is unresolved. The V end was cut by 0 bases, the J end by 7 bases, with 13 bases between. Looked up from germline, CDR1 is MGHDK and CDR2 is SYGVNS. The CDR3 is made up of 15 amino acids. The CDR3 sequence: CASSEYIRHDQPQHF. The CDR3, as DNA: TGTGCCAGCAGTGAATATATAAGACACGACCAGCCCCAGCATTTT.

This clonotype was counted at least ten times. The rearrangement joins TRBV6-5 to TRBJ2-7; the D is unclear. The CDR3 has 14 amino acids. CDR1 MNHEY and CDR2 SVGAGI come from the germline V gene. Trimming took 6 bases from V and 7 from J, leaving 19 bases between them. CDR3 sequence reads: CASSDSSKSREQYF. The CDR3, as DNA: TGTGCCAGCAGCGACTCCTCAAAGTCGCGTGAGCAGTACTTC.

Many counts were recorded for this clonotype. This rearrangement joins TRBV7-9 to TRBJ1-5; possibly TRBD1 for D (5 bases). Trimming cost V 4 bases and J 7 bases, with 8 bases left between them. CDR3 length: 12 amino acids. Looked up from germline, CDR1 is SEHNR and CDR2 is FQNEAQ (reference sequence). The CDR3 spells CASSSRGQPQHF. The CDR3 coding sequence is TGTGCCAGCAGCTCACGGGGGCAGCCCCAGCATTTT.

This clonotype has ten or more counts. The V and J genes are TRBV20-1 and TRBJ2-5, with D unclear. The CDR3 consists of 13 residues. Per the germline V gene, CDR1 is DFQATT and CDR2 is SNEGSKA (reference sequence). V was shortened by 1 base and J by 2 bases, with 8 bases between the two germline ends. The CDR3 is CSARGGNQETQYF. CDR3 DNA sequence: TGCAGTGCTAGAGGGGGTAATCAAGAGACCCAGTACTTC.

This clonotype was recorded a few times. The chain carries TRBV3-1 and TRBJ2-1; D not certain. Trimming cost V 1 base and J 9 bases, with 19 bases left between them. There are 16 residues in the CDR3. CDR1 and CDR2 (germline): LGHDT, YNNKEL (reference sequence). Here the CDR3 reads CASSQGVDPSAGEQFF. CDR3 DNA: TGTGCCAGCAGCCAAGGAGTAGATCCCAGCGCCGGTGAGCAGTTCTTC.

The gene calls are TRBV11-3 and TRBJ1-1; D gene unclear. Trimming cost V 3 bases and J 11 bases, with 19 bases left between them. The CDR3 is made up of 14 amino acids. Germline V gives CDR1 SGHNT, CDR2 YENEEA. The CDR3 loop reads CASSFSFLTWEAFF. For the CDR3, the DNA is TGTGCCAGCAGCTTCTCCTTTCTGACATGGGAGGCTTTCTTT.

This clonotype was recorded at least ten times. The chain has TRBV6-6 and TRBJ2-5, with D uncertain. V was shortened by 6 bases and J by 4 bases, with 12 bases between the two germline ends. Germline V CDR1 and CDR2: MNHNY, SVGAGI (reference sequence). The CDR3 extends over 13 amino acids. The CDR3 sequence: CASSPLGSETQYF. The DNA for the CDR3 is TGTGCCAGCAGCCCATTAGGGTCAGAGACCCAGTACTTC.

This clonotype was observed a few times. The J gene is TRBJ2-2, the V gene TRBV3-1; D possibly uses TRBD1 or TRBD2 (6 bases each). The V gene's germline CDR1 is LGHDT and CDR2 YNNKEL (reference sequence). The V and J ends lost 11 bases and 0 bases respectively, with 16 bases between them. This CDR3 region has 15 residues. The CDR3 loop reads CAVRGQGANTGELFF. The CDR3 nucleotides are TGTGCCGTCCGGGGGCAGGGAGCGAACACCGGGGAGCTGTTTTTT.

This clonotype is medium-sized. The rearrangement joins TRBV7-2 to TRBJ2-7; possible D gene TRBD1, 6 bases. This CDR3 region has 15 residues. Germline loops: CDR1 SGHTA, CDR2 FQGNSA. Between the trimmed V and J ends, which lost 1 base and 0 bases, there was a span of 10 bases. The CDR3 DNA sequence: TGTGCCAGCAGCTTAGACAGGGTTACCTCCTACGAGCAGTACTTC. Translating it yields CASSLDRVTSYEQYF. Full variable domain (outside the CDR3, taken from reference TRBV7-2 and TRBJ2-7): GAGVSQSPSNKVTEKGKDVELRCDPISGHTALYWYRQSLGQGLEFLIYFQGNSAPDKSGLPSDRFSAERTGGSVSTLTIQRTQQEDSAVYLCASSLDRVTSYEQYFGPGTRLTVT.

This clonotype has only a few counts. The genes are TRBV20-1 and TRBJ2-2; TRBD1 aligns across 7 bases. The trim removed 0 bases at V and 8 bases at J, leaving 12 bases unmatched. Germline CDR1 is DFQATT and CDR2 is SNEGSKA (reference sequence). This CDR3 has 16 amino acids. This CDR3 reads CSARDLMTGNNGELFF. For the CDR3, the DNA is TGCAGTGCTAGAGACCTCATGACAGGGAATAATGGGGAGCTGTTTTTT.

The chain recombines TRBV6-2 or TRBV6-3 with TRBJ2-2; D unresolved. The V gene lost 3 bases and the J gene lost 5 bases, with 10 bases spanning the gap. CDR1 is MNHEY, CDR2 SVGEGT, per germline. The CDR3 totals 14 residues. The CDR3 reads CASSYYWLTGELFF. CDR3 DNA sequence: TGTGCCAGCAGTTATTATTGGTTGACCGGGGAGCTGTTTTTT.

This chain joins TRBV20-1 and TRBJ2-3, with a weak D call TRBD2 (6 bases). CDR1 is DFQATT and CDR2 is SNEGSKA in the germline V gene (reference sequence). The CDR3 has 15 amino acids. V lost 5 bases, J lost 1 base, and 16 bases lay in between. The CDR3 nucleotides are TGCAGTGCTTTACGGAGGGGTCAGGGCACAGATACGCAGTATTTT. This sequence encodes CSALRRGQGTDTQYF.